These 15 T cell receptor beta chains came from one sample sequenced in a study of response to subunit inactivated influenza vaccine. TCRdb re-derived calls from the RT-PCR reads in MiXCR, one entry per CDR3 protein. Of about 830,000 distinct CDR3 sequences in the sample, under 20% are singletons; the top ten hold about a tenth. The sample in question was PBMCs from blood, obtained about 5 days after vaccination. Source of these receptors: a man in his fifties or sixties who received an inactivated influenza vaccine.

This clonotype was picked up a small number of times. This sequence joins TRBV6-2 or TRBV6-3 and TRBJ2-1, with 10 bases that match TRBD2. Germline lookup yields CDR1 MNHEY and CDR2 SVGEGT. With V trimmed by 4 bases and J by 3 bases, 15 bases remained unmatched. The CDR3 loop spans 19 amino acids. CDR3 nucleotide sequence: TGTGCCAGCAGTTCACCGGGACAGGCGGGACTAGCGAGCTACAATGAGCAGTTCTTC. Translation: CASSSPGQAGLASYNEQFF.

This clonotype was recorded a few times. The chain employs TRBV20-1 and TRBJ2-7, with no clear D. This CDR3 has 13 residues. Trimming left V 2 bases short and J 0 bases short, with 8 bases between. From germline, CDR1 is DFQATT and CDR2 SNEGSKA (reference sequence). The CDR3 spells CSARHKSSYEQYF. The CDR3 DNA sequence: TGCAGTGCTAGACACAAGAGCTCCTACGAGCAGTACTTC.

This clonotype has only a few counts. The CDR3 loop is CASSPPGLADNEQFF. CDR3 coding DNA: TGTGCCAGCAGCCCACCGGGACTAGCGGACAATGAGCAGTTCTTC. The rearrangement uses TRBV7-2 and TRBJ2-1; 11 nucleotides match TRBD2. CDR3 length: 15 residues. The V gene end was trimmed by 5 bases and the J gene end by 5 bases; junction bases not matched to a gene: 5. Germline V gene sequence: CDR1 SGHTA, CDR2 FQGNSA.

The chain is built from TRBV7-2 and TRBJ1-6; no clear D. With 1 base removed from V and 7 bases from J, the gap between germline ends came to 11 bases. The CDR3 length is 15 residues. Germline assignment: CDR1 SGHTA and CDR2 FQGNSA. CDR3: CASSLDGGPNSPLHF. The CDR3 DNA is TGTGCCAGCAGCTTAGATGGCGGACCGAATTCACCCCTCCACTTT. Full variable domain (rest looked up from reference TRBV7-2 and TRBJ1-6): GAGVSQSPSNKVTEKGKDVELRCDPISGHTALYWYRQSLGQGLEFLIYFQGNSAPDKSGLPSDRFSAERTGGSVSTLTIQRTQQEDSAVYLCASSLDGGPNSPLHFGNGTRLTVT.

The V and J genes are TRBV18 and TRBJ1-4; D is perhaps TRBD1 (5 bases). This CDR3 is built from 13 residues. Germline CDR1 KGHSH, CDR2 LQKENI. V was clipped by 1 base and J by 13 bases, with 13 bases between them. This CDR3 is CASSPQTEDRLFF. The CDR3 DNA is TGTGCCAGCTCACCACAGACAGAAGATCGACTGTTTTTT.

This clonotype was seen a handful of times. The V and J genes are TRBV10-2 and TRBJ1-5, with 7 bases matching TRBD1. Per germline, CDR1 WSHSY and CDR2 SAAADI. The CDR3 loop spans 14 amino acids. V was clipped by 6 bases and J by 5 bases; unmatched bases: 7. The CDR3 nucleotides read TGCGCCAGCAGGAAGGGACAGAGTCATCAGCCCCAGCATTTT. Protein sequence: CASRKGQSHQPQHF.

In its sample, this clonotype was seen many times. The genes are TRBV11-2 and TRBJ2-1; 8 bases map to TRBD1. Unmatched junction bases numbered 8, after V lost 4 bases and J lost 3 bases. Germline V lookup: CDR1 SGHAT, CDR2 FQNNGV. The CDR3 runs 16 residues. CDR3 sequence reads: CASSSHTGTGYNEQFF. CDR3 sequence (DNA): TGTGCCAGCAGCTCTCATACCGGGACAGGCTACAATGAGCAGTTCTTC.

This clonotype has more than one count but fewer than ten. This chain joins TRBV5-1 and TRBJ2-5, with 7 nucleotides matching TRBD1. V lost 4 bases to trimming and J lost 2 bases; unmatched junction nucleotides: 11. The CDR3 has 16 amino acids. Germline assignment: CDR1 SGHRS and CDR2 YFSETQ. CDR3 nucleotide sequence: TGCGCCAGCAGCGGGCGGACAGGAAGCCGACAAGAGACCCAGTACTTC. The encoded protein is CASSGRTGSRQETQYF.

The gene calls are TRBV2 and TRBJ1-1; the D gene is possibly TRBD1 (6 bases). The CDR3 is 14 residues long. Germline V gives CDR1 SNHLY, CDR2 FYNNEI. Trimming pared 4 bases from V and 5 bases from J, leaving 14 bases between. This CDR3 reads CASSAQGRSTEAFF. The CDR3 DNA reads TGTGCCAGCAGTGCACAGGGCAGGTCAACTGAAGCTTTCTTT.

This chain uses TRBV5-5 with TRBJ2-2; 7 bases align to TRBD1. Germline loops: CDR1 SGHKS, CDR2 YYEKEE (reference sequence). The J segment lost 7 bases and the V segment lost 3 bases, leaving 6 bases of the junction unmatched. This CDR3 region has 14 residues. CDR3: CASSWEGGGGELFF. The CDR3 bases are TGTGCCAGCAGCTGGGAAGGGGGCGGCGGGGAGCTGTTTTTT.

This clonotype was counted only a few times. The V gene is TRBV7-8, the J gene TRBJ2-1, with a possible D match to TRBD2 (7 bases). Germline CDR1 is SGHVS and CDR2 is FQNEAQ. V lost 2 bases and J lost 4, with 15 bases in between. The CDR3 is 16 amino acids. The CDR3 is CASSLRRGPLYNEQFF. The DNA of the CDR3 is TGTGCCAGCAGCTTAAGGCGGGGGCCCCTTTACAATGAGCAGTTCTTC. Full variable domain (outside the CDR3, taken from reference TRBV7-8 and TRBJ2-1): GAGVSQSPRYKVAKRGQDVALRCDPISGHVSLFWYQQALGQGPEFLTYFQNEAQLDKSGLPSDRFFAERPEGSVSTLKIQRTQQEDSAVYLCASSLRRGPLYNEQFFGPGTRLTVL.

This clonotype was seen repeatedly, ten times or more. The genes are TRBV4-3 and TRBJ1-3; 9 positions agree with TRBD1. V was pared by 0 bases and J by 3 bases, with 6 bases of the junction left unmatched. The CDR3 runs 17 residues. Germline lookup yields CDR1 LGHNA and CDR2 YSLEER. The CDR3 here is CASSQEKQGAGGNTIYF. DNA of the CDR3: TGCGCCAGCAGCCAAGAAAAACAGGGGGCTGGTGGAAACACCATATATTTT.

This clonotype occurred many times. The chain carries TRBV29-1 and TRBJ1-2; possible D gene TRBD1, 6 bases. CDR3 size: 13 residues. Germline V gene sequence: CDR1 SQVTM, CDR2 ANQGSEA. V was shortened by 2 bases and J by 5 bases, with 12 bases between the two germline ends. The CDR3 spells CSVELGADYGYTF. In DNA form, the CDR3 reads TGCAGCGTTGAACTGGGGGCGGATTATGGCTACACCTTC.

In its sample, this clonotype was seen a few times. The chain uses TRBV20-1 and TRBJ2-5; TRBD1 agrees at 7 bases. There are 13 residues in the CDR3. Trimming took 2 bases from V and 4 from J; bases not matched to a gene: 4. The germline CDR1 and CDR2 sequences are DFQATT and SNEGSKA (reference sequence). The CDR3, as DNA: TGCAGTGCTAGACCACAGGGGCGAGAGACCCAGTACTTC. Translating it yields CSARPQGRETQYF.

This clonotype was seen a handful of times. The chain recombines TRBV19 with TRBJ2-1; D remains unclear. The germline CDR1 and CDR2 sequences are LNHDA and SQIVND (reference sequence). The CDR3 extends over 14 amino acids. V lost 4 bases, J lost 2 bases, and 9 bases lay in between. CDR3 sequence reads: CASSNGFTYNEQFF. In nucleotides, the CDR3 is TGTGCCAGTAGTAACGGGTTCACCTACAATGAGCAGTTCTTC.